The clone carrying this T cell receptor beta chain showed up many times. Antigen: not known. RNA transcripts provided the source from which TCR beta CDR3 regions were amplified. A set of HTBI primers served as the primers for a first-round RT-PCR of the TCR CDR3. TCRdb reanalysed the multiplex PCR reads using MiXCR and keeps one entry per CDR3 protein. The table lists some 500,000 distinct CDR3 sequences, around a quarter of them singletons, with about 11% in the top ten. This entry comes from a study of T cells in Graves' hyperthyroidism and ophthalmopathy. The study, taken as a whole, reports: In blood, most of the thyroid clonotypes expanded above 0.001 were also present.

Pregnant or lactating patients were excluded, as were those with uncontrolled infection or other autoimmune disease. Diagnosing involved the use of clinical symptoms, serum thyroxine and TRAb, thyroid ultrasound and orbital computed tomography. This receptor was taken from a woman younger than 45 with Graves' ophthalmopathy. Sequences were obtained from blood.

CDR3 nucleotide sequence: TGTGCCAGCAGTTGGACAGGGGTATCCTACGAGCAGTACTTC. It codes for CASSWTGVSYEQYF. The V and J genes are TRBV6-2 or TRBV6-3 and TRBJ2-7; 9 bases align to TRBD1. After removal of 4 bases from V and 1 base from J, the junction contained 2 bases not matched to a gene. Germline V CDR1 and CDR2: MNHEY, SVGEGT. CDR3 size: 14 residues.